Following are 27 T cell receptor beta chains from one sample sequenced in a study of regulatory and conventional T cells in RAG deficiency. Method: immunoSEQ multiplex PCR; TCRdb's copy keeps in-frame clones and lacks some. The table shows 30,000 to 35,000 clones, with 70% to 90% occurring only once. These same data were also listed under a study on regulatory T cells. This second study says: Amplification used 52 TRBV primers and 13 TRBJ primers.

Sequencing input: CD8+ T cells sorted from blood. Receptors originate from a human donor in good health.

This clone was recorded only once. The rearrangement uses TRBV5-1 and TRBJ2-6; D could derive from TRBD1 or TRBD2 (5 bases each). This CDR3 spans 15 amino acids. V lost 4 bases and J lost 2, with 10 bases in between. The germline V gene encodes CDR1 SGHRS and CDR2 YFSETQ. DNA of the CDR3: TGCGCCAGCAGCGTCCGGGGCGCTGGGGCCAACGTCCTGACTTTC. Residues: CASSVRGAGANVLTF.

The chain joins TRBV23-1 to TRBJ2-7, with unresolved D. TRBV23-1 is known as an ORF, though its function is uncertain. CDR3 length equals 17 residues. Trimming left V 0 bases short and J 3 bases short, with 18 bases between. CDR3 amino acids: CASSQSADNLFNYEQYF. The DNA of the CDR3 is TGCGCCAGCAGTCAATCTGCAGACAACTTATTTAACTACGAGCAGTACTTC.

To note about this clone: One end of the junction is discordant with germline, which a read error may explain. This CDR3 is CASSTTSAAYEQYF. DNA of the CDR3: TGTGCCAGCAGTACGACTAGCGCCGCCTACGAGCAGTACTTC. The chain combines TRBV10-3 with TRBJ2-7, with 8 bases aligning to TRBD2. CDR3 length equals 14 residues. CDR1 is ENHRY and CDR2 is SYGVKD in the germline V gene.

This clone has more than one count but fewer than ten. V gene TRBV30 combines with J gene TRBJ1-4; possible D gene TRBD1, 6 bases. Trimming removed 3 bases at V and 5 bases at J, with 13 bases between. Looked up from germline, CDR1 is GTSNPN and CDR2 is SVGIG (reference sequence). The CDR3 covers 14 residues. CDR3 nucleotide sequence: TGTGCCTGGAGCGGGGCAGGGGTGAATGAAAAACTGTTTTTT. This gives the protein CAWSGAGVNEKLFF. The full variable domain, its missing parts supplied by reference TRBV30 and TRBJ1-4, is SQTIHQWPATLVQPVGSPLSLECTVEGTSNPNLYWYRQAAGRGLQLLFYSVGIGQISSEVPQNLSASRPQDRQFILSSKKLLLSDSGFYLCAWSGAGVNEKLFFGSGTQLSVL.

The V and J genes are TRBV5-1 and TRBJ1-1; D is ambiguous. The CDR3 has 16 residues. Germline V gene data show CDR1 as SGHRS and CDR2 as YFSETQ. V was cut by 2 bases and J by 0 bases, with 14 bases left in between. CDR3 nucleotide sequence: TGCGCCAGCAGCTTCCGGACCGACCCACTGAACACTGAAGCTTTCTTT. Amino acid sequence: CASSFRTDPLNTEAFF.

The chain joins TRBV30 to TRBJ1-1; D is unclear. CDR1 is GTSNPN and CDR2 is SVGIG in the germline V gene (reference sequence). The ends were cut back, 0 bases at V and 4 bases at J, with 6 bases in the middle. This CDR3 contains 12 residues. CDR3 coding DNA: TGTGCCTGGAGTGTTGTGGGCACTGAAGCTTTCTTT. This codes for CAWSVVGTEAFF.

The DNA of the CDR3 is TGCGCCAGCAGCCAAGGAGTTGTCGTGGCTAACTATGGCTACACCTTC. It yields the protein CASSQGVVVANYGYTF. This rearrangement joins TRBV4-1 to TRBJ1-2, with D unresolved. CDR1 and CDR2 (germline): MGHRA, YSYEKL. The CDR3 contains 16 residues. V was pared by 1 base and J by 0 bases, with 12 bases between.

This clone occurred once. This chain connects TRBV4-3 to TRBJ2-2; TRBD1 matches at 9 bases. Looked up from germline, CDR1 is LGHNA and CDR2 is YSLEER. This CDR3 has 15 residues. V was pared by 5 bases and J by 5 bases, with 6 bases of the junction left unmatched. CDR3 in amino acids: CASSEDRGGTGELFF. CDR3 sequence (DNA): TGCGCCAGCAGCGAGGACAGGGGTGGAACCGGGGAGCTGTTTTTT.

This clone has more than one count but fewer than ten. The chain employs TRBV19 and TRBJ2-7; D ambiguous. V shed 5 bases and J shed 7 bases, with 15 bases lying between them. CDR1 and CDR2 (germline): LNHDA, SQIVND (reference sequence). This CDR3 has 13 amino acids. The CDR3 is CASSAKDLGEQYF. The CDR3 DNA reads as TGTGCCAGTAGTGCTAAAGATCTCGGGGAGCAGTACTTC.

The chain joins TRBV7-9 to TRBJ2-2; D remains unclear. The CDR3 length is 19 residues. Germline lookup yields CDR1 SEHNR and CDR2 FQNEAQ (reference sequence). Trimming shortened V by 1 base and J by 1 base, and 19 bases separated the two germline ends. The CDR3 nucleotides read TGTGCCAGCAGCTTAGATAGAGTGTTCCTGGTGGGGAACACCGGGGAGCTGTTTTTT. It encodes CASSLDRVFLVGNTGELFF.

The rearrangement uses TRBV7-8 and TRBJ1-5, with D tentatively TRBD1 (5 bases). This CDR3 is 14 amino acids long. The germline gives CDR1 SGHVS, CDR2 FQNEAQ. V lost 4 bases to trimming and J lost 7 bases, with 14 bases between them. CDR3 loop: CASSSAKGFQPQHF. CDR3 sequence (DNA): TGTGCCAGCAGCTCCGCTAAGGGGTTCCAGCCCCAGCATTTT.

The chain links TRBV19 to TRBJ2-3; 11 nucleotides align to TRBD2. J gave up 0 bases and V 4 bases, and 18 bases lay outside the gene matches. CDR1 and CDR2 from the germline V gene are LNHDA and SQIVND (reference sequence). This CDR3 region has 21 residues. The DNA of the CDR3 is TGTGCCAGTAGTACCTCCCCGGGACTAGCGGCGTTGCAATCTAGCACAGATACGCAGTATTTT. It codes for CASSTSPGLAALQSSTDTQYF.

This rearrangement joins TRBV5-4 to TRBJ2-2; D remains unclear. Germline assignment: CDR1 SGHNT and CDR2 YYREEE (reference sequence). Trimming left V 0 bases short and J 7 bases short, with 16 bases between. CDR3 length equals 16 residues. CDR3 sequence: CASSLGIPSTNGELFF. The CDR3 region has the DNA TGTGCCAGCAGCTTGGGGATTCCCTCCACCAACGGGGAGCTGTTTTTT.

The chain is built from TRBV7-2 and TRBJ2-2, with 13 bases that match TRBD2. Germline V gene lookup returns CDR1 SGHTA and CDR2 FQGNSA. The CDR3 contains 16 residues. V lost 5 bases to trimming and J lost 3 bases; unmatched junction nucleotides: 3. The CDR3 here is CASSPGTSGDTGELFF. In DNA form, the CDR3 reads TGTGCCAGCAGCCCAGGGACTAGCGGGGACACCGGGGAGCTGTTTTTT.

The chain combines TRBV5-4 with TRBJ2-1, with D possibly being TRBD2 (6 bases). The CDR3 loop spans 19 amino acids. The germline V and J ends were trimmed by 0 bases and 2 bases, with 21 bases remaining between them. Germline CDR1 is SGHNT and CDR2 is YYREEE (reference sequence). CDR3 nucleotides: TGTGCCAGCAGCTTGGTCGGGGGTTTCGGGAGCATAGCCTACAATGAGCAGTTCTTC. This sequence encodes CASSLVGGFGSIAYNEQFF.

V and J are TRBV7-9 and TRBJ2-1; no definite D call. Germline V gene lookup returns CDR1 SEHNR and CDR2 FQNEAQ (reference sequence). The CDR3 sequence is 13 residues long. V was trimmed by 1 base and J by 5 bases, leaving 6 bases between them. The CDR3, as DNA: TGTGCCAGCAGCTTAGAATTACACAATGAGCAGTTCTTC. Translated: CASSLELHNEQFF.

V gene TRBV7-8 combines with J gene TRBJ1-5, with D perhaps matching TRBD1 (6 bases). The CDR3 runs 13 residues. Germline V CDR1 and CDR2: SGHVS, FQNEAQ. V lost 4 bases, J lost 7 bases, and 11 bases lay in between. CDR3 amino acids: CASSSGAGQPQHF. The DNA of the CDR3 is TGTGCCAGCAGCTCAGGGGCAGGGCAGCCCCAGCATTTT.

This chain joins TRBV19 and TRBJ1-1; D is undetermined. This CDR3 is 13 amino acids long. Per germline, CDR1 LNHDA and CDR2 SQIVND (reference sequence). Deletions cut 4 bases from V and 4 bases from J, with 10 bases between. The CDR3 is CASSTTLGTEAFF. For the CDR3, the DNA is TGTGCCAGTAGTACAACACTGGGCACTGAAGCTTTCTTT.

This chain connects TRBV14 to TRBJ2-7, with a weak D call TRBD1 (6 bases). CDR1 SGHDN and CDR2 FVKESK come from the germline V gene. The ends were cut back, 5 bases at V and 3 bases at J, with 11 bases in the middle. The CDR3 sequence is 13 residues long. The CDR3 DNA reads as TGTGCCAGCAGCATCGGGACACTCTACGAGCAGTACTTC. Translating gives CASSIGTLYEQYF.

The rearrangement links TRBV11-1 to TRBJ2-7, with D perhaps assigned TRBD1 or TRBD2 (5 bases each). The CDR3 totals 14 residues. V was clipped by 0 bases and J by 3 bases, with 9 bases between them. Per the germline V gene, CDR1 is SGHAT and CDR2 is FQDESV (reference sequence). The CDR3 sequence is CASSLAGAGYEQYF. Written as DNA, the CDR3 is TGTGCCAGCAGCTTAGCCGGGGCAGGCTACGAGCAGTACTTC. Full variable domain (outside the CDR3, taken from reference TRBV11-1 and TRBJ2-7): EAEVAQSPRYKITEKSQAVAFWCDPISGHATLYWYRQILGQGPELLVQFQDESVVDDSQLPKDRFSAERLKGVDSTLKIQPAELGDSAMYLCASSLAGAGYEQYFGPGTRLTVT.

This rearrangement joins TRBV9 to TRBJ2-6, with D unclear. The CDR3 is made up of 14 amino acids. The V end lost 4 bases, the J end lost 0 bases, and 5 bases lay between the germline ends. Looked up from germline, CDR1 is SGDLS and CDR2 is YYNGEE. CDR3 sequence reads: CASSSYSGANVLTF. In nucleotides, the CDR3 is TGTGCCAGCAGCTCTTACTCTGGGGCCAACGTCCTGACTTTC.

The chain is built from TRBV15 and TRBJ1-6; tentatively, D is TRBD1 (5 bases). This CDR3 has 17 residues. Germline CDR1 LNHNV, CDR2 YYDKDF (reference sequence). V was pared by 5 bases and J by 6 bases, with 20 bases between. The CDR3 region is CATSRGRGRSINSPLHF. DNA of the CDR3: TGTGCCACCAGCCGGGGGAGGGGCAGGAGCATTAATTCACCCCTCCACTTT.

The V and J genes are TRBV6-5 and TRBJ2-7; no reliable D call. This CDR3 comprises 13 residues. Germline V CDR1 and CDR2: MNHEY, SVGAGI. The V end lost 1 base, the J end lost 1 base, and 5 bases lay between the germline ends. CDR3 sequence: CASSYLGSYEQYF. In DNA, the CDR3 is TGTGCCAGCAGTTACTTGGGTTCCTACGAGCAGTACTTC.

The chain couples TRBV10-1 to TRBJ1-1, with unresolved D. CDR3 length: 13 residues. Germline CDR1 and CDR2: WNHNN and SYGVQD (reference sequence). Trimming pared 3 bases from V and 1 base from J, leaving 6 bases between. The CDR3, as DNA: TGCGCCAGCAGTGAAGGCCCGAACACTGAAGCTTTCTTT. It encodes CASSEGPNTEAFF.

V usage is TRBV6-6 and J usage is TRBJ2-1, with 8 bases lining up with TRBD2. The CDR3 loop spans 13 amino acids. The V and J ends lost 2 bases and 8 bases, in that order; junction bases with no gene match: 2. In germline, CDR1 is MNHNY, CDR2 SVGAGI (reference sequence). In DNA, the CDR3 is TGTGCCAGCAGTTACCTCGGGAGGGATGAGCAGTTCTTC. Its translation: CASSYLGRDEQFF.

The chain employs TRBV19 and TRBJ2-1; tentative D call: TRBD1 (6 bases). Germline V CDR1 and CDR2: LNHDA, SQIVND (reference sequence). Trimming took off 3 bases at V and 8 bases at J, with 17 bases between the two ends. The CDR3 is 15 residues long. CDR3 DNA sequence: TGTGCCAGTAGTATTGCAGGGGTGGGTATCGATGAGCAGTTCTTC. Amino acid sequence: CASSIAGVGIDEQFF.

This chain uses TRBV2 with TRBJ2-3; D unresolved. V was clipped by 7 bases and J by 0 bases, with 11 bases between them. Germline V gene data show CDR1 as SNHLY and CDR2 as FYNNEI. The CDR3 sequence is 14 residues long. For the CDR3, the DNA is TGTGCCAGCACCTTAACATGGAGCACAGATACGCAGTATTTT. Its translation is CASTLTWSTDTQYF.